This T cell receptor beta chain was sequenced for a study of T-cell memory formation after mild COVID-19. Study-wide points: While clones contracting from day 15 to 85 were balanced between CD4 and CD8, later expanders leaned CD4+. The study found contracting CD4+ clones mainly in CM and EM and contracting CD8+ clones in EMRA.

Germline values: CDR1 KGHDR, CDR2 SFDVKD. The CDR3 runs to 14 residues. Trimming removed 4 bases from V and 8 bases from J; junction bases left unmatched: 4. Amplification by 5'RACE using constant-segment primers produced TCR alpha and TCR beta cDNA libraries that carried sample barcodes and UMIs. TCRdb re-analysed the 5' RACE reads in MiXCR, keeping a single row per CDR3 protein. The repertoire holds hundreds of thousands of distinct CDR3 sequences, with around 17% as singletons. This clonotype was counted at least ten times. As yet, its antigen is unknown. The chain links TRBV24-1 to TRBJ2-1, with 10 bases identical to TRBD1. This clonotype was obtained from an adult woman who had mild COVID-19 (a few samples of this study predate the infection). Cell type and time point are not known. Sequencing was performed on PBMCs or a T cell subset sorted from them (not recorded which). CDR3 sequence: CATSDRDRGDEQFF. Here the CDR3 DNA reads TGTGCCACCAGTGACCGGGACAGGGGCGATGAGCAGTTCTTC.